This is a list of T cell receptor beta chains from one sample in a study of OX40 agonist ivuxolimab in advanced cancers. Clones were read by immunoSEQ multiplex PCR, and TCRdb kept only the in-frame ones, dropping some. The profile shows 60,000 or so clones, 84% of them singletons. The source material was CD4+ or CD8+ T cells sorted from blood, sampled in a trial of the OX40 agonist ivuxolimab. Receptor source: an adult with an advanced solid tumor such as melanoma, head and neck, liver or kidney cancer. The CDR3 runs from the conserved cysteine through the conserved F or W. D genes are given only for firm matches. The size of a clone is reported for some rows only, either as once, few or many, or as a class for expanded clones.

TRBV6-6,NA,TRBJ2-2,TRBD2,TGTGCCAGCAGCCCGGGACTAGCGGGGGGCACGGGGGAGCTGTTTTTT,CASSPGLAGGTGELFF
TRBV7-6,NA,TRBJ2-7,NA,TGTGCCAGCAGCTTAGAGGGCAGGGACTACGAGCAGTACTTC,CASSLEGRDYEQYF
TRBV4-1,few,TRBJ2-3,NA,TGCGCCAGCAGCACCTCGAGGCTAGTTGGCCCAGATACGCAGTATTTT,CASSTSRLVGPDTQYF
TRBV7-3,NA,TRBJ2-6,NA,TGTGCCAGCAGCTCTGGGGCCAACGTCCTGACTTTC,CASSSGANVLTF
TRBV2,NA,TRBJ2-3,TRBD2,TGTGCCAGCAGTCGAAGCGGGCTAGCGGCAGATACGCAGTATTTT,CASSRSGLAADTQYF
TRBV18,few,TRBJ1-6,NA,TGTGCCAGCTCCCGGAGTAGGGAAGGTTCACCCCTCCACTTT,CASSRSREGSPLHF
TRBV27,NA,TRBJ2-7,TRBD1,TGTGCCAGCAGTCCTGCGATGGGCCGGGACAGCTACGAGCAGTACTTC,CASSPAMGRDSYEQYF
TRBV25-1,once,TRBJ2-2,TRBD1,TGTGCCAGCAGTGAATGGCAGGGGGCCGAAACCGGGGAGCTGTTTTTT,CASSEWQGAETGELFF
TRBV15,few,TRBJ2-2,NA,TGTGCCACCAGCAGGACACCGTGGGGGCGGCAGAGGACCGGGGAGCTGTTTTTT,CATSRTPWGRQRTGELFF
TRBV5-5,NA,TRBJ2-7,NA,TGTGCCAGCAGCCTGGGGGACGGTAGTTACGAGCAGTACTTC,CASSLGDGSYEQYF
TRBV18,few,TRBJ1-3,TRBD1,TGTGCCAGCTCACCACAGGGACAGGGGACGGGAAACACCATATATTTT,CASSPQGQGTGNTIYF
TRBV29-1,NA,TRBJ2-3,NA,TGCAGCGTTGAAGGCTGGGACGGTCCGGGACTCCTTCACACAGATACGCAGTATTTT,CSVEGWDGPGLLHTDTQYF
TRBV11-2,once,TRBJ2-7,NA,TGTGCCAGCAGCCCCCGCGGTGGTAGCTCCTACGAGCAGTACTTC,CASSPRGGSSYEQYF
TRBV6-1,NA,TRBJ2-5,NA,TGTGCCAGCAGTGAAGCGCTTCTCCGACAAGAGACCCAGTACTTC,CASSEALLRQETQYF
TRBV15,NA,TRBJ1-4,TRBD1,TGTGCCACCAGCAGAGATTACAGGGGGCTTGAAAAACTGTTTTTT,CATSRDYRGLEKLFF
TRBV18,NA,TRBJ2-5,NA,TGTGCCAGCTCACCACCGGCCCTTGAGACCCAGTACTTC,CASSPPALETQYF
TRBV18,NA,TRBJ1-1,NA,TGTGCCAGCTCACCACAGGAGGACACTGAAGCTTTCTTT,CASSPQEDTEAFF
TRBV7-3,NA,TRBJ2-3,TRBD1,TGTGCCAGCAGCGCCGAGGGACAGGTCACAGATACGCAGTATTTT,CASSAEGQVTDTQYF
TRBV19,NA,TRBJ2-1,NA,TGTGCCAGTAGTATCGCCTCCGGGTATGAGCAGTTCTTC,CASSIASGYEQFF
TRBV30,NA,TRBJ2-5,NA,TGTGCCTGGCTGGAGGCCCCAGGGACCCAGTACTTC,CAWLEAPGTQYF
TRBV11-2,NA,TRBJ1-6,NA,TGTGCCAGCAGCTTAAGGGGCCTTAATAATTCACCCCTCCACTTT,CASSLRGLNNSPLHF
TRBV6-5,NA,TRBJ1-2,NA,TGTGCCAGCAGTTACTCGAGTAGCGCAGGCACCTTAGGCTACACCTTC,CASSYSSSAGTLGYTF
TRBV6-5,once,TRBJ1-4,TRBD1,TGTGCCAGCAGTTACGGGACAGGGGGCCCTACCGAAAAACTGTTTTTT,CASSYGTGGPTEKLFF
TRBV18,NA,TRBJ2-4,TRBD1,TGTGCCAGCTCACCGCGTACAGGGGGAGAGGGAAACATTCAGTACTTC,CASSPRTGGEGNIQYF
TRBV2,NA,TRBJ2-1,NA,TGTGCCAGCAGCTTATACCAGGACAATGAGCAGTTCTTC,CASSLYQDNEQFF
TRBV2,NA,TRBJ2-6,NA,TGTGCCAGCAGTGTCGGTGGGAGCTCTGGGGCCAACGTCCTGACTTTC,CASSVGGSSGANVLTF
TRBV4-1,NA,TRBJ2-2,NA,TGCGCCAGCAGCCAAGATGGCCGGCCCATGAACACCGGGGAGCTGTTTTTT,CASSQDGRPMNTGELFF
TRBV2,NA,TRBJ1-1,NA,TGTGCCAGCAGTGTCACAGGGACGTCTGAAGCTTTCTTT,CASSVTGTSEAFF
TRBV11-2,NA,TRBJ1-1,TRBD1,TGTGCCAGCAGCCCCAGTGGGACGGCAGGGGGAGAAGCTTTCTTT,CASSPSGTAGGEAFF
TRBV5-1,once,TRBJ1-4,TRBD1,TGCGCCAGCAGCCCCACCGGGACAGGGGATGAAAAACTGTTTTTT,CASSPTGTGDEKLFF
TRBV11-1,NA,TRBJ2-3,TRBD2,TGTGCCAGCAGCTTAGTAGCGGGAAGAGGCGTAGATACGCAGTATTTT,CASSLVAGRGVDTQYF
TRBV9,NA,TRBJ2-1,TRBD2,TGTGCCAGCAGCGCTAGCGGGTACAATGAGCAGTTCTTC,CASSASGYNEQFF
TRBV9,NA,TRBJ2-5,NA,TGTGCCAGCAGCGTGGGGAACCTCCAAGAGACCCAGTACTTC,CASSVGNLQETQYF
TRBV5-1,NA,TRBJ1-2,TRBD1,TGCGCCAGCAGCCCGGACAGGGGTGGTGGCTACACCTTC,CASSPDRGGGYTF
TRBV10-3,NA,TRBJ1-1,NA,TGTGCCATCAAAAATGCAGGGGTCATCACTGAAGCTTTCTTT,CAIKNAGVITEAFF
TRBV28,NA,TRBJ2-1,NA,TGTGCCAGCAGTTCACCGAGCTCCGATGAGCAGTTCTTC,CASSSPSSDEQFF
TRBV2,NA,TRBJ2-7,NA,TGTGCCAGCAGGCCTCAGGGTGTATACGAGCAGTACTTC,CASRPQGVYEQYF